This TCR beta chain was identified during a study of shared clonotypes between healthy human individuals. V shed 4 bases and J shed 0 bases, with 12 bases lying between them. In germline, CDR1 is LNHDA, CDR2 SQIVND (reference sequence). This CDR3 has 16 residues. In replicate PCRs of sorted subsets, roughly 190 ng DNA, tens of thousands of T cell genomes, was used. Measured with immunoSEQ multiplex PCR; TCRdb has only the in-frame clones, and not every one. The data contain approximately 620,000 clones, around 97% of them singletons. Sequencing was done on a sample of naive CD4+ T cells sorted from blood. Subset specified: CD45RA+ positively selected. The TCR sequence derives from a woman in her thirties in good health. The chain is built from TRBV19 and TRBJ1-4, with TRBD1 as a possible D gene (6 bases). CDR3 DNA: TGTGCCAGTAGTAGTCGGACAGTTGCAACTAATGAAAAACTGTTTTTT. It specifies CASSSRTVATNEKLFF. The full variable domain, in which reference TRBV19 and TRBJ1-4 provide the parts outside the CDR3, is DGGITQSPKYLFRKEGQNVTLSCEQNLNHDAMYWYRQDPGQGLRLIYYSQIVNDFQKGDIAEGYSVSREKKESFPLTVTSAQKNPTAFYLCASSSRTVATNEKLFFGSGTQLSVL.